The 18 T cell receptor beta chains presented below share a single source sample, sequenced in a study of T cells in localized non-small cell lung cancer. Clones were read by immunoSEQ multiplex PCR, and TCRdb kept only the in-frame ones, dropping some. The sample holds approximately 30,000 clones, 88% seen once. The source was peripheral blood mononuclear cells, collected before any cancer treatment. The receptors stem from a woman aged 40-69 years with stage III lung adenocarcinoma.

This chain's CDR3 is CASSLARQNTEAFF. Here the CDR3 DNA reads TGTGCCAGCAGCTTAGCACGACAAAACACTGAAGCTTTCTTT. The chain is built from TRBV7-2 and TRBJ1-1; D is uncertain. Trimming removed 0 bases from V and 2 bases from J, with 7 bases in between. CDR3 size: 14 residues. The germline CDR1 and CDR2 sequences are SGHTA and FQGNSA.

The rearrangement uses TRBV27 and TRBJ1-1, with a possible D match to TRBD1 (5 bases). The CDR3 length is 13 residues. Germline lookup yields CDR1 MNHEY and CDR2 SMNVEV (reference sequence). Trimming shortened V by 3 bases and J by 3 bases, and 8 bases separated the two germline ends. The CDR3 sequence is CASSFGGYTEAFF. DNA of the CDR3: TGTGCCAGCAGTTTTGGGGGTTACACTGAAGCTTTCTTT.

This chain joins TRBV6-6 and TRBJ1-6; 10 bases fit TRBD1. Germline-derived CDR1 and CDR2 are MNHNY and SVGAGI (reference sequence). The J segment lost 6 bases and the V segment lost 0 bases, leaving 2 bases of the junction unmatched. This CDR3 is built from 16 residues. CDR3 in amino acids: CASSYSGQGSNSPLHF. The CDR3 coding sequence is TGTGCCAGCAGTTACTCGGGACAGGGGAGTAATTCACCCCTCCACTTT.

The V and J genes are TRBV9 and TRBJ2-7; D uncertain. V lost 4 bases and J lost 7, with 18 bases in between. The V gene's germline CDR1 is SGDLS and CDR2 YYNGEE. CDR3 size: 14 residues. For the CDR3, the DNA is TGTGCCAGCAGCCCGGAGCCCGGAGATCCTGAGCAGTACTTC. It encodes CASSPEPGDPEQYF.

This clone occurred once. The chain carries TRBV28 and TRBJ1-1, with 7 bases matching TRBD1. With 7 bases clipped from V and 2 bases from J, the junction kept 4 bases outside the gene matches. The germline V gene encodes CDR1 MDHEN and CDR2 SYDVKM. The CDR3 sequence is 13 residues long. The CDR3 is CASKGQDNTEAFF. Here the CDR3 DNA reads TGTGCCAGCAAAGGACAGGACAACACTGAAGCTTTCTTT.

This chain uses TRBV30 with TRBJ2-5, with D perhaps matching TRBD1 (5 bases). This CDR3 region has 14 residues. Looked up from germline, CDR1 is GTSNPN and CDR2 is SVGIG (reference sequence). The V and J ends lost 6 bases and 1 base respectively, with 15 bases between them. The CDR3 region is CACQFRGPQETQYF. The DNA of the CDR3 is TGTGCCTGCCAATTTAGGGGTCCCCAAGAGACCCAGTACTTC.

The chain recombines TRBV7-3 with TRBJ2-7; D unresolved. There are 14 residues in the CDR3. The V gene's germline CDR1 is SGHTA and CDR2 FQGTGA. With 2 bases removed from V and 3 bases from J, the gap between germline ends came to 11 bases. CDR3 amino acids: CASSLGLGFYEQYF. The CDR3 DNA is TGTGCCAGCAGCTTAGGGCTCGGATTCTACGAGCAGTACTTC.

The chain employs TRBV28 and TRBJ1-2, with a tentative D call TRBD1 (5 bases). Germline lookup yields CDR1 MDHEN and CDR2 SYDVKM. This CDR3 has 12 residues. Deletions cut 2 bases from V and 5 bases from J, with 6 bases between. The CDR3 bases are TGTGCCAGCAGTTTAAGGGGTTATGGCTACACCTTC. It yields the protein CASSLRGYGYTF.

The chain employs TRBV9 and TRBJ1-3; D is ambiguous. V gave up 2 bases and J gave up 0 bases, with 12 bases separating them. Germline values: CDR1 SGDLS, CDR2 YYNGEE. The CDR3 loop spans 16 amino acids. CDR3 amino acids: CASSVRADSSGNTIYF. CDR3 DNA sequence: TGTGCCAGCAGCGTCCGGGCAGACTCCTCTGGAAACACCATATATTTT.

This clone appeared a single time. V and J are TRBV4-2 and TRBJ2-6; D call uncertain. This CDR3 is built from 16 residues. CDR1 is LGHNA and CDR2 is YNFKEQ in the germline V gene. Trimming removed 0 bases from V and 0 bases from J, with 6 bases in between. The CDR3 sequence: CASSQDHYSGANVLTF. The CDR3 nucleotides are TGTGCCAGCAGCCAAGATCATTACTCTGGGGCCAACGTCCTGACTTTC.

The V and J genes are TRBV2 and TRBJ1-6; D is ambiguous. Trimming cost V 4 bases and J 5 bases, with 12 bases left between them. Germline CDR1 reads SNHLY; CDR2 reads FYNNEI. This CDR3 has 15 residues. DNA of the CDR3: TGTGCCAGCAGTGGGTTTAACCCAGATAATTCACCCCTCCACTTT. This encodes CASSGFNPDNSPLHF.

J is TRBJ1-2 and V is TRBV6-5; no reliable D call. The CDR3 sequence is 12 residues long. Per the germline V gene, CDR1 is MNHEY and CDR2 is SVGAGI. The V end was cut by 4 bases, the J end by 8 bases, with 11 bases between. This CDR3 reads CASSSPMGGYTF. The CDR3 coding sequence is TGTGCCAGCAGTTCCCCCATGGGGGGCTACACCTTC.

The chain couples TRBV6-5 to TRBJ2-7, with D tentatively TRBD2 (5 bases). The V gene's germline CDR1 is MNHEY and CDR2 SVGAGI. V dropped 8 bases and J dropped 4 bases, with 9 bases sitting between them. The CDR3 consists of 11 residues. CDR3 sequence (DNA): TGTGCCAGCCGGACTGCTTACGAGCAGTACTTC. It specifies CASRTAYEQYF.

The chain uses TRBV10-3 and TRBJ2-7; TRBD2 matches at 7 bases. J gave up 0 bases and V 0 bases, and 8 bases lay outside the gene matches. CDR3 length: 17 residues. Germline assignment: CDR1 ENHRY and CDR2 SYGVKD. DNA of the CDR3: TGTGCCATCAGTGAGTCAGCCAGCGGGGTTCCCTCCTACGAGCAGTACTTC. It translates to CAISESASGVPSYEQYF.

This clone has only one observation. The chain joins TRBV2 to TRBJ2-7, with TRBD1 matching over 8 bases. CDR1 is SNHLY, CDR2 FYNNEI, per germline. The junction had 6 bases not matched to a gene; V was cut back by 4 bases and J by 4 bases. This CDR3 is built from 14 residues. The CDR3 reads CASSGSGGRYEQYF. Here the CDR3 DNA reads TGTGCCAGCAGTGGCTCAGGGGGCAGGTACGAGCAGTACTTC.

The chain uses TRBV5-6 and TRBJ2-2; the match to TRBD2 covers 12 bases. Germline V gives CDR1 SGHDT, CDR2 YYEEEE. There are 16 residues in the CDR3. V shed 4 bases and J 1 base; nucleotides not matched to a gene: 2. For the CDR3, the DNA is TGTGCCAGCAGCCCACTAGCGGGAGGGAACACCGGGGAGCTGTTTTTT. It translates to CASSPLAGGNTGELFF.

This chain connects TRBV10-1 to TRBJ2-1; 7 nucleotides match TRBD1. This CDR3 is built from 15 residues. J was trimmed by 8 bases and V by 0 bases; bases with no gene match: 7. In germline, CDR1 is WNHNN, CDR2 SYGVQD (reference sequence). CDR3 sequence reads: CASSESGVQGDEQFF. CDR3 coding DNA: TGCGCCAGCAGTGAGTCGGGGGTCCAGGGGGATGAGCAGTTCTTC.

This clone occurred once. The chain combines TRBV7-9 with TRBJ1-1; 9 bases match TRBD1. This CDR3 has 15 amino acids. Germline assignment: CDR1 SEHNR and CDR2 FQNEAQ (reference sequence). V lost 4 bases and J lost 4; bases outside the gene matches: 7. The CDR3 sequence: CASSSSGQGTTEAFF. DNA of the CDR3: TGTGCCAGCAGCTCCTCGGGACAGGGCACCACTGAAGCTTTCTTT.